One and the same sample provided the 19 T cell receptor beta chains below, sequenced in a study of blood T cell repertoires in COVID-19. Sequenced by immunoSEQ multiplex PCR; TCRdb stores in-frame clones only, minus some. The sample contains 110,000 to 150,000 clones, 78% of which appear only once. The sample was PBMCs or T cells enriched from blood (not recorded which). The receptors here all came from a woman between 50 and 59 years old who had recovered from COVID-19.

This rearrangement joins TRBV7-2 to TRBJ1-5, with D possibly being TRBD1 (6 bases). Germline V lookup: CDR1 SGHTA, CDR2 FQGNSA. CDR3 length equals 16 residues. V dropped 4 bases and J dropped 4 bases, with 17 bases sitting between them. Here the CDR3 DNA reads TGTGCCAGCAGCTATAAGGGCGGGCAGGGGAATCAGCCCCAGCATTTT. Its translation is CASSYKGGQGNQPQHF.

The CDR3: CASSPSGVGYTF. DNA of the CDR3: TGTGCCAGCAGTCCCTCGGGGGTCGGCTACACCTTC. The chain couples TRBV28 to TRBJ1-2; perhaps TRBD1 as D (5 bases). The CDR3 covers 12 residues. V was trimmed by 5 bases and J by 8 bases, leaving 12 bases between them. Per germline, CDR1 MDHEN and CDR2 SYDVKM.

This sequence joins TRBV5-1 and TRBJ1-4; no firm D call. Germline assignment: CDR1 SGHRS and CDR2 YFSETQ. Between the trimmed V and J ends, which lost 0 bases and 8 bases, there was a span of 11 bases. CDR3 length: 14 residues. CDR3 amino acids: CASSLAVPEEKLFF. Here the CDR3 DNA reads TGCGCCAGCAGCTTGGCAGTTCCAGAAGAAAAACTGTTTTTT.

The J gene is TRBJ2-7, the V gene TRBV11-1, with 10 positions matching TRBD1. The CDR3 has 16 residues. Unmatched junction bases numbered 14, after V lost 5 bases and J lost 7 bases. Per the germline V gene, CDR1 is SGHAT and CDR2 is FQDESV (reference sequence). The CDR3 sequence is CASSTPGTGATVEQYF. Written as DNA, the CDR3 is TGTGCCAGCAGCACCCCCGGGACAGGGGCGACCGTTGAGCAGTACTTC.

V is TRBV11-2 and J is TRBJ2-1, with TRBD2 identical over 10 bases. Losses at the gene ends were 6 bases for V and 4 bases for J; bases not matched to a gene: 3. CDR1 SGHAT and CDR2 FQNNGV come from the germline V gene. The CDR3 is made up of 14 amino acids. As DNA, the CDR3 is TGTGCCAGCAGTAGGACTAGCGGATACAATGAGCAGTTCTTC. Translation gives CASSRTSGYNEQFF.

This clone turned up a few times. V is TRBV6-2 or TRBV6-3 and J is TRBJ1-5; tentatively, D is TRBD1 (5 bases). The germline gives CDR1 MNHEY, CDR2 SVGEGT. Trimming cost V 0 bases and J 11 bases, with 17 bases left between them. The CDR3 loop spans 15 amino acids. The CDR3 here is CASSYSRDSDLTQHF. The CDR3, as DNA: TGTGCCAGCAGTTACTCGAGAGACAGCGATTTGACCCAGCATTTT.

The chain links TRBV7-8 to TRBJ1-3; no reliable D call. The CDR3 runs to 15 residues. Trimming removed 2 bases from V and 6 bases from J, with 14 bases in between. The V gene's germline CDR1 is SGHVS and CDR2 FQNEAQ. Here the CDR3 DNA reads TGTGCCAGCAGCTTATCTATTGCCCTGCTAAACACCATATATTTT. This gives the protein CASSLSIALLNTIYF.

The chain is built from TRBV6-6 and TRBJ1-2; perhaps TRBD1 as D (5 bases). The germline gives CDR1 MNHNY, CDR2 SVGAGI (reference sequence). The CDR3 runs to 14 residues. The germline V and J ends were trimmed by 2 bases and 0 bases, with 7 bases remaining between them. The CDR3 sequence is CASSYPGANYGYTF. Here the CDR3 DNA reads TGTGCCAGCAGTTACCCGGGGGCTAACTATGGCTACACCTTC.

The chain links TRBV27 to TRBJ1-3; D is perhaps TRBD1 (6 bases). The ends were cut back, 5 bases at V and 7 bases at J, with 18 bases in the middle. CDR1 MNHEY and CDR2 SMNVEV come from the germline V gene (reference sequence). This CDR3 has 15 residues. CDR3 amino acids: CASSPGTRVTNTIYF. The CDR3 bases are TGTGCCAGCAGTCCCGGGACAAGGGTAACCAACACCATATATTTT.

The rearrangement joins TRBV5-1 to TRBJ2-7; tentative D call: TRBD2 (7 bases). CDR1 SGHRS and CDR2 YFSETQ come from the germline V gene. V dropped 4 bases and J dropped 3 bases, with 14 bases sitting between them. This CDR3 comprises 14 residues. Here the CDR3 reads CASSEGGENYEQYV. The DNA for the CDR3 is TGCGCCAGCAGCGAAGGGGGGGAAAACTACGAGCAGTACGTC.

V gene TRBV19 combines with J gene TRBJ2-1; TRBD2 agrees at 7 bases. This CDR3 comprises 13 residues. Losses at the gene ends were 3 bases for V and 9 bases for J; bases not matched to a gene: 5. Germline V gene lookup returns CDR1 LNHDA and CDR2 SQIVND (reference sequence). DNA for the CDR3: TGTGCCAGTAGTATGTGGAGGGAGGGTGAGCAGTTCTTC. Translated: CASSMWREGEQFF. Looking up the rest from reference TRBV19 and TRBJ2-1 gives the full variable domain: DGGITQSPKYLFRKEGQNVTLSCEQNLNHDAMYWYRQDPGQGLRLIYYSQIVNDFQKGDIAEGYSVSREKKESFPLTVTSAQKNPTAFYLCASSMWREGEQFFGPGTRLTVL.

The rearrangement uses TRBV9 and TRBJ1-2; D is unresolved. V shed 4 bases and J shed 8 bases, with 15 bases lying between them. CDR3 length: 13 residues. CDR1 and CDR2 (germline): SGDLS, YYNGEE. CDR3 sequence reads: CASSLEGASGYTF. As DNA, the CDR3 is TGTGCCAGCAGCCTCGAAGGAGCGTCGGGCTACACCTTC.

The rearrangement joins TRBV19 to TRBJ2-7, with a tentative D call TRBD1 (6 bases). Trimming left V 3 bases short and J 1 base short, with 7 bases between. CDR1 and CDR2 (germline): LNHDA, SQIVND (reference sequence). CDR3 length equals 13 residues. CDR3 in amino acids: CASSIGQSYEQYF. DNA for the CDR3: TGTGCCAGTAGTATTGGACAGTCCTACGAGCAGTACTTC.

The V call is TRBV18, the J call TRBJ2-1; TRBD1 agrees at 7 bases. CDR1 is KGHSH, CDR2 LQKENI, per germline. The CDR3 is made up of 15 amino acids. V shed 3 bases, J shed 4 bases, and the junction held 6 bases outside the gene matches. This CDR3 reads CASSPAQTGYNEQFF. The CDR3 bases are TGTGCCAGCTCACCGGCGCAGACAGGGTACAATGAGCAGTTCTTC.

This chain uses TRBV6-1 with TRBJ1-1, with D uncertain. The CDR3 runs 15 residues. The germline gives CDR1 MNHNS, CDR2 SASEGT. Deletions cut 0 bases from V and 1 base from J, with 9 bases between. In DNA, the CDR3 is TGTGCCAGCAGTGAAGCGCCACGGGAGAACACTGAAGCTTTCTTT. This gives the protein CASSEAPRENTEAFF.

The chain is built from TRBV29-1 and TRBJ2-5, with 12 bases aligning to TRBD1. CDR1 and CDR2 (germline): SQVTM, ANQGSEA. The J segment lost 3 bases and the V segment lost 6 bases, leaving 5 bases of the junction unmatched. There are 14 residues in the CDR3. In DNA form, the CDR3 reads TGCAGCGTCGGGACAGGGGGCTTGGAAGAGACCCAGTACTTC. It yields the protein CSVGTGGLEETQYF.

The rearrangement uses TRBV5-1 and TRBJ2-3; no reliable D call. CDR3 length: 12 amino acids. CDR1 is SGHRS and CDR2 is YFSETQ in the germline V gene. V was pared by 4 bases and J by 6 bases, with 9 bases between. The CDR3 region is CASSVARDTQYF. Written as DNA, the CDR3 is TGCGCCAGCAGCGTCGCTAGGGATACGCAGTATTTT.

This clone showed up just a few times. This chain links TRBV24-1 with TRBJ2-2; 9 bases match TRBD1. The V and J ends lost 4 bases and 7 bases, in that order; junction bases with no gene match: 12. Germline-derived CDR1 and CDR2 are KGHDR and SFDVKD. The CDR3 loop spans 17 amino acids. For the CDR3, the DNA is TGTGCCACCAGTGACTACTCCGGGACAGGGAAGATCGGGGAGCTGTTTTTT. Translated: CATSDYSGTGKIGELFF.

The V call is TRBV5-1, the J call TRBJ1-2; D is undetermined. Trimming cost V 4 bases and J 5 bases, with 18 bases left between them. The germline V gene encodes CDR1 SGHRS and CDR2 YFSETQ. The CDR3 runs 15 residues. In DNA form, the CDR3 reads TGCGCCAGCAGCCCTCTTGGGTCAGGCGAATATGGCTACACCTTC. This codes for CASSPLGSGEYGYTF.